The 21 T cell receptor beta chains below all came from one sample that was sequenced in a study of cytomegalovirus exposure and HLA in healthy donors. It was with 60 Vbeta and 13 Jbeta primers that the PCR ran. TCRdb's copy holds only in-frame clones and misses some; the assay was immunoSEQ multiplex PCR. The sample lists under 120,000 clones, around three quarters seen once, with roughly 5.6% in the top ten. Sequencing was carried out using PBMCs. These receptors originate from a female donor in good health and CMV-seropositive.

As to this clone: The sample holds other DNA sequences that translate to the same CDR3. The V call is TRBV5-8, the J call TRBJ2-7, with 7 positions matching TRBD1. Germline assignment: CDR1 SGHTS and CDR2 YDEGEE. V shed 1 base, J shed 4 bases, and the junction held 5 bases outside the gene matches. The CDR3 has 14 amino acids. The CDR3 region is CASSLRGQRYEQYF. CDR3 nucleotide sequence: TGTGCCAGCAGCTTGAGGGGGCAACGATACGAGCAGTACTTC.

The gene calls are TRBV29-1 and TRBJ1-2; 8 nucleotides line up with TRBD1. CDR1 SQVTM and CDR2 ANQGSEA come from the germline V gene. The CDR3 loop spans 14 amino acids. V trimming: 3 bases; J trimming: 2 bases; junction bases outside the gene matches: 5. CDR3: CSVEGQARNYGYTF. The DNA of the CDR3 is TGCAGCGTTGAGGGACAGGCGAGGAACTATGGCTACACCTTC.

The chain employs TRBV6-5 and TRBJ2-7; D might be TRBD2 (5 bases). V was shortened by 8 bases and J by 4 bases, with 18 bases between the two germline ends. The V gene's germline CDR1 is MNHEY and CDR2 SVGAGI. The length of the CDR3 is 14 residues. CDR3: CASQGVRDLYEQYF. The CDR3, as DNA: TGTGCCAGCCAAGGAGTGAGGGATCTGTACGAGCAGTACTTC.

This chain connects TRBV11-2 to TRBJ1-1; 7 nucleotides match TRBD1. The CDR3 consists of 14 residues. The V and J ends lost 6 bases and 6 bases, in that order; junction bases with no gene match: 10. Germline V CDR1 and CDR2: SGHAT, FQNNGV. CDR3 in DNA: TGTGCCAGCAGTCCTGACAGGGCTTCGGCTGAAGCTTTCTTT. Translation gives CASSPDRASAEAFF. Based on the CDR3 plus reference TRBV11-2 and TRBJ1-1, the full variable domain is EAGVAQSPRYKIIEKRQSVAFWCNPISGHATLYWYQQILGQGPKLLIQFQNNGVVDDSQLPKDRFSAERLKGVDSTLKIQPAKLEDSAVYLCASSPDRASAEAFFGQGTRLTVV.

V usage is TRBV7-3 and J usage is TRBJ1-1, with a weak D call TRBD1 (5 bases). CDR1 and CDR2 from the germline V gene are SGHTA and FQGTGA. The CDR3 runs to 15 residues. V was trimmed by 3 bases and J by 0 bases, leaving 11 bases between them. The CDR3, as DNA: TGTGCCAGCAGCTTTTCAGGGCCTCTGAACACTGAAGCTTTCTTT. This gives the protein CASSFSGPLNTEAFF.

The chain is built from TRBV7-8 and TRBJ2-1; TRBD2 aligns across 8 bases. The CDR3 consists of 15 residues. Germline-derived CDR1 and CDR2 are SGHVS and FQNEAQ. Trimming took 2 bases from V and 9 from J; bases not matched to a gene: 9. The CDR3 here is CASSLKAGDLSEQFF. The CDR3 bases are TGTGCCAGCAGCTTAAAAGCGGGAGACCTTAGTGAGCAGTTCTTC.

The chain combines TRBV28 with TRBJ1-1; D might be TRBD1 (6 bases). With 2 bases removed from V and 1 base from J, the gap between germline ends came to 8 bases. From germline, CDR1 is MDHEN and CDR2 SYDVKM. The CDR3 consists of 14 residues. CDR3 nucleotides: TGTGCCAGCAGTTTACGGGGGGCGAACACTGAAGCTTTCTTT. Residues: CASSLRGANTEAFF.

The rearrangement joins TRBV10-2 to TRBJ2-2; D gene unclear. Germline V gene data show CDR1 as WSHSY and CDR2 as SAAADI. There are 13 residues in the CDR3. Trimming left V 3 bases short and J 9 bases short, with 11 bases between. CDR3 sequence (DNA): TGCGCCAGCAGTGATCCCATTGTCAGGGAGCTGTTTTTT. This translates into CASSDPIVRELFF.

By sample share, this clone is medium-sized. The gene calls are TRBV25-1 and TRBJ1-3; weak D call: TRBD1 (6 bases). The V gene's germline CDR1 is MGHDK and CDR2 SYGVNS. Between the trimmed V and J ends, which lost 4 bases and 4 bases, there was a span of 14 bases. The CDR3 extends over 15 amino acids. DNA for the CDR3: TGTGCCAGCAGTGGTTTGGGGACACCGGGAAACACCATATATTTT. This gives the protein CASSGLGTPGNTIYF.

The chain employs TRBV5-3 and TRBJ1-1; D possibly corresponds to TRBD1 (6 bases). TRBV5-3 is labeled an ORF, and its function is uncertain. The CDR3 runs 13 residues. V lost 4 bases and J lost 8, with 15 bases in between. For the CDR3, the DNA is TGTGCCAGAAGCCGAATGGGGACATCAGAAGCTTTCTTT. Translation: CARSRMGTSEAFF.

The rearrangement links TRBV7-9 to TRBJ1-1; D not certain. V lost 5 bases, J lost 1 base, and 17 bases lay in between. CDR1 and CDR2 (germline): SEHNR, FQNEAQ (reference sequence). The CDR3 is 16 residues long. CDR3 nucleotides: TGTGCCAGCAGCCCCATATCGGGCGGGCAGAACACTGAAGCTTTCTTT. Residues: CASSPISGGQNTEAFF.

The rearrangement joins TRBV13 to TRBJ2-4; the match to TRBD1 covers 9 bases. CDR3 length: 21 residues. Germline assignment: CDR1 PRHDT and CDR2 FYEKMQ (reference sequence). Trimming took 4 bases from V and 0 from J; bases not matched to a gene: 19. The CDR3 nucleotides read TGTGCCAGCAGCTACCGAAAGAGGGGGACAGGGAGAACCCTAGCCAAAAACATTCAGTACTTC. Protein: CASSYRKRGTGRTLAKNIQYF.

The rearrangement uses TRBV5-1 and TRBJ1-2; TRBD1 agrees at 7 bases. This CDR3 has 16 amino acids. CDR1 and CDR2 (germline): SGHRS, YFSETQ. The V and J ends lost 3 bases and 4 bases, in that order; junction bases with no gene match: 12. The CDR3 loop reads CASSYAGTAGAYGYTF. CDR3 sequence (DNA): TGCGCCAGCAGCTACGCCGGGACAGCGGGGGCCTATGGCTACACCTTC.

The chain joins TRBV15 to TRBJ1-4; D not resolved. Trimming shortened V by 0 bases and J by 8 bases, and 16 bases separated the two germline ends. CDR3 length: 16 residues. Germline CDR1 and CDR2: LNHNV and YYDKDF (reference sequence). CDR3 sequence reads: CATSRDLASAREKLFF. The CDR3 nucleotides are TGTGCCACCAGCAGAGATCTTGCATCCGCCCGGGAAAAACTGTTTTTT. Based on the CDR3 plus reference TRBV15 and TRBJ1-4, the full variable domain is DAMVIQNPRYQVTQFGKPVTLSCSQTLNHNVMYWYQQKSSQAPKLLFHYYDKDFNNEADTPDNFQSRRPNTSFCFLDIRSPGLGDTAMYLCATSRDLASAREKLFFGSGTQLSVL.

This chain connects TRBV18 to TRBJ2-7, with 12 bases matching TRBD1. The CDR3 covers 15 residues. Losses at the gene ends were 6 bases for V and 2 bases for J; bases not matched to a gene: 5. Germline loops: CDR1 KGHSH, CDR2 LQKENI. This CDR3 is CASSDGTGGPYEQYF. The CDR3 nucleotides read TGTGCCAGCTCGGACGGGACAGGGGGCCCCTACGAGCAGTACTTC.

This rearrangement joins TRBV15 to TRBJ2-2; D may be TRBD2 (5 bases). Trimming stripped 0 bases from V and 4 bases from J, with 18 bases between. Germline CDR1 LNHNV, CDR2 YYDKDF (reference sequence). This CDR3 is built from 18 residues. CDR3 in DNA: TGTGCCACCAGCAGAGAGTTCCTAACCGGGATAGGCACCGGGGAGCTGTTTTTT. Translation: CATSREFLTGIGTGELFF.

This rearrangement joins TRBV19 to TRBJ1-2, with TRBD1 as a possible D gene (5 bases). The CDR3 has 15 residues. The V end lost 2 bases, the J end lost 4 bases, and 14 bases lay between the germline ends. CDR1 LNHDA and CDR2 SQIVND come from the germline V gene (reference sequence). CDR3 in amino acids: CASSISGQGAYGYTF. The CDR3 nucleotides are TGTGCCAGTAGTATATCAGGGCAGGGTGCCTATGGCTACACCTTC.

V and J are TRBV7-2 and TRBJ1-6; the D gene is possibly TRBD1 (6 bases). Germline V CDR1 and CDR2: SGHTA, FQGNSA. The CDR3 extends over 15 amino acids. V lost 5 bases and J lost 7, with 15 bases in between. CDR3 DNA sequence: TGTGCCAGCAGCCCCGCCCGACAGGCAAATTCACCCCTCCACTTT. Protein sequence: CASSPARQANSPLHF.

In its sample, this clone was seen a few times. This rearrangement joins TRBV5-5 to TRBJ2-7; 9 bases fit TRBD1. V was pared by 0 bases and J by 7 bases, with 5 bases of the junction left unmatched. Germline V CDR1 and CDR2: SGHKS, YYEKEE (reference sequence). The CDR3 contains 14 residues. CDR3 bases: TGTGCCAGCAGCTTGGGACAGGGGGTGGGAGAGCAGTACTTC. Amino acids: CASSLGQGVGEQYF. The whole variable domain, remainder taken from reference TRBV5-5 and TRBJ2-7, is DAGVTQSPTHLIKTRGQQVTLRCSPISGHKSVSWYQQVLGQGPQFIFQYYEKEERGRGNFPDRFSARQFPNYSSELNVNALLLGDSALYLCASSLGQGVGEQYFGPGTRLTVT.

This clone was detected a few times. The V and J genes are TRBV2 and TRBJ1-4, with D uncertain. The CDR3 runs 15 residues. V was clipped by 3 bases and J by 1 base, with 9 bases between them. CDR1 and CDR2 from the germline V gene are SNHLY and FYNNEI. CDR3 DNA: TGTGCCAGCAGTGAGCCGACACTAACTAATGAAAAACTGTTTTTT. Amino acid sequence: CASSEPTLTNEKLFF.

The CDR3 region has the DNA TGTGCCAGCAGCAACAGAGTACGTCACCTGAACACTGAAGCTTTCTTT. This encodes CASSNRVRHLNTEAFF. The V gene is TRBV7-8, the J gene TRBJ1-1; D is unresolved. CDR1 SGHVS and CDR2 FQNEAQ come from the germline V gene. The CDR3 is made up of 16 amino acids. V was clipped by 5 bases and J by 0 bases, with 16 bases between them.